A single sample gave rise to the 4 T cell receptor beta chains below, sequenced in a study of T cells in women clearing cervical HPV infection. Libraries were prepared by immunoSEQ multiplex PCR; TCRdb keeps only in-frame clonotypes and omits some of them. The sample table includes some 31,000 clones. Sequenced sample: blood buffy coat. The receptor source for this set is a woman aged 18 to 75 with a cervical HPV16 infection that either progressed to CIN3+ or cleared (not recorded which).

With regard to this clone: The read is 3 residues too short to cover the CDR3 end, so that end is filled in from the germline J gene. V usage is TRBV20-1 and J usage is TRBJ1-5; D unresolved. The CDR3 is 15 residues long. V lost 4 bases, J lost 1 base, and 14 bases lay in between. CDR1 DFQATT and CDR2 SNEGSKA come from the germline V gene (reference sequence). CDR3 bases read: TGCAGTGCTACCCGCACGAGCGGGAGCAATCAGCCC. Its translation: CSATRTSGSNQP. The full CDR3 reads CSATRTSGSNQPQHF.

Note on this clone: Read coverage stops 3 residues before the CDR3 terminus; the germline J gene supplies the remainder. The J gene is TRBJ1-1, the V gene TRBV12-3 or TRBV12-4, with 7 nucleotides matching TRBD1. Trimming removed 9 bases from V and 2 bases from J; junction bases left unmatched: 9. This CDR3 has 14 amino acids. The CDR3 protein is CASKGGSFNTEAFF. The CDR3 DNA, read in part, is TGTGCCAGTAAAGGGGGCTCGTTTAACACTGAA.

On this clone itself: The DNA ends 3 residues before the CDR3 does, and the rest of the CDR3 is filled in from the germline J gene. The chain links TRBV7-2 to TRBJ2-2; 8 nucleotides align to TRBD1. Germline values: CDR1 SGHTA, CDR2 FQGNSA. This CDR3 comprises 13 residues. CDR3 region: CASSLDRDSPLFF. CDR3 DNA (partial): TGTGCCAGCAGCTTGGACAGGGATTCACCG.

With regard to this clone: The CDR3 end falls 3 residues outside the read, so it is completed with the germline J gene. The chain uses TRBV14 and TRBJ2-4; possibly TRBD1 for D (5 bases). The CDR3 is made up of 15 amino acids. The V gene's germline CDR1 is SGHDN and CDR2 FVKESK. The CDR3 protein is CASSPLMTAQETQYF. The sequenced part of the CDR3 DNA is TGTGCCAGCAGCCCGTTGATGACAGCCCAAGAGACT.